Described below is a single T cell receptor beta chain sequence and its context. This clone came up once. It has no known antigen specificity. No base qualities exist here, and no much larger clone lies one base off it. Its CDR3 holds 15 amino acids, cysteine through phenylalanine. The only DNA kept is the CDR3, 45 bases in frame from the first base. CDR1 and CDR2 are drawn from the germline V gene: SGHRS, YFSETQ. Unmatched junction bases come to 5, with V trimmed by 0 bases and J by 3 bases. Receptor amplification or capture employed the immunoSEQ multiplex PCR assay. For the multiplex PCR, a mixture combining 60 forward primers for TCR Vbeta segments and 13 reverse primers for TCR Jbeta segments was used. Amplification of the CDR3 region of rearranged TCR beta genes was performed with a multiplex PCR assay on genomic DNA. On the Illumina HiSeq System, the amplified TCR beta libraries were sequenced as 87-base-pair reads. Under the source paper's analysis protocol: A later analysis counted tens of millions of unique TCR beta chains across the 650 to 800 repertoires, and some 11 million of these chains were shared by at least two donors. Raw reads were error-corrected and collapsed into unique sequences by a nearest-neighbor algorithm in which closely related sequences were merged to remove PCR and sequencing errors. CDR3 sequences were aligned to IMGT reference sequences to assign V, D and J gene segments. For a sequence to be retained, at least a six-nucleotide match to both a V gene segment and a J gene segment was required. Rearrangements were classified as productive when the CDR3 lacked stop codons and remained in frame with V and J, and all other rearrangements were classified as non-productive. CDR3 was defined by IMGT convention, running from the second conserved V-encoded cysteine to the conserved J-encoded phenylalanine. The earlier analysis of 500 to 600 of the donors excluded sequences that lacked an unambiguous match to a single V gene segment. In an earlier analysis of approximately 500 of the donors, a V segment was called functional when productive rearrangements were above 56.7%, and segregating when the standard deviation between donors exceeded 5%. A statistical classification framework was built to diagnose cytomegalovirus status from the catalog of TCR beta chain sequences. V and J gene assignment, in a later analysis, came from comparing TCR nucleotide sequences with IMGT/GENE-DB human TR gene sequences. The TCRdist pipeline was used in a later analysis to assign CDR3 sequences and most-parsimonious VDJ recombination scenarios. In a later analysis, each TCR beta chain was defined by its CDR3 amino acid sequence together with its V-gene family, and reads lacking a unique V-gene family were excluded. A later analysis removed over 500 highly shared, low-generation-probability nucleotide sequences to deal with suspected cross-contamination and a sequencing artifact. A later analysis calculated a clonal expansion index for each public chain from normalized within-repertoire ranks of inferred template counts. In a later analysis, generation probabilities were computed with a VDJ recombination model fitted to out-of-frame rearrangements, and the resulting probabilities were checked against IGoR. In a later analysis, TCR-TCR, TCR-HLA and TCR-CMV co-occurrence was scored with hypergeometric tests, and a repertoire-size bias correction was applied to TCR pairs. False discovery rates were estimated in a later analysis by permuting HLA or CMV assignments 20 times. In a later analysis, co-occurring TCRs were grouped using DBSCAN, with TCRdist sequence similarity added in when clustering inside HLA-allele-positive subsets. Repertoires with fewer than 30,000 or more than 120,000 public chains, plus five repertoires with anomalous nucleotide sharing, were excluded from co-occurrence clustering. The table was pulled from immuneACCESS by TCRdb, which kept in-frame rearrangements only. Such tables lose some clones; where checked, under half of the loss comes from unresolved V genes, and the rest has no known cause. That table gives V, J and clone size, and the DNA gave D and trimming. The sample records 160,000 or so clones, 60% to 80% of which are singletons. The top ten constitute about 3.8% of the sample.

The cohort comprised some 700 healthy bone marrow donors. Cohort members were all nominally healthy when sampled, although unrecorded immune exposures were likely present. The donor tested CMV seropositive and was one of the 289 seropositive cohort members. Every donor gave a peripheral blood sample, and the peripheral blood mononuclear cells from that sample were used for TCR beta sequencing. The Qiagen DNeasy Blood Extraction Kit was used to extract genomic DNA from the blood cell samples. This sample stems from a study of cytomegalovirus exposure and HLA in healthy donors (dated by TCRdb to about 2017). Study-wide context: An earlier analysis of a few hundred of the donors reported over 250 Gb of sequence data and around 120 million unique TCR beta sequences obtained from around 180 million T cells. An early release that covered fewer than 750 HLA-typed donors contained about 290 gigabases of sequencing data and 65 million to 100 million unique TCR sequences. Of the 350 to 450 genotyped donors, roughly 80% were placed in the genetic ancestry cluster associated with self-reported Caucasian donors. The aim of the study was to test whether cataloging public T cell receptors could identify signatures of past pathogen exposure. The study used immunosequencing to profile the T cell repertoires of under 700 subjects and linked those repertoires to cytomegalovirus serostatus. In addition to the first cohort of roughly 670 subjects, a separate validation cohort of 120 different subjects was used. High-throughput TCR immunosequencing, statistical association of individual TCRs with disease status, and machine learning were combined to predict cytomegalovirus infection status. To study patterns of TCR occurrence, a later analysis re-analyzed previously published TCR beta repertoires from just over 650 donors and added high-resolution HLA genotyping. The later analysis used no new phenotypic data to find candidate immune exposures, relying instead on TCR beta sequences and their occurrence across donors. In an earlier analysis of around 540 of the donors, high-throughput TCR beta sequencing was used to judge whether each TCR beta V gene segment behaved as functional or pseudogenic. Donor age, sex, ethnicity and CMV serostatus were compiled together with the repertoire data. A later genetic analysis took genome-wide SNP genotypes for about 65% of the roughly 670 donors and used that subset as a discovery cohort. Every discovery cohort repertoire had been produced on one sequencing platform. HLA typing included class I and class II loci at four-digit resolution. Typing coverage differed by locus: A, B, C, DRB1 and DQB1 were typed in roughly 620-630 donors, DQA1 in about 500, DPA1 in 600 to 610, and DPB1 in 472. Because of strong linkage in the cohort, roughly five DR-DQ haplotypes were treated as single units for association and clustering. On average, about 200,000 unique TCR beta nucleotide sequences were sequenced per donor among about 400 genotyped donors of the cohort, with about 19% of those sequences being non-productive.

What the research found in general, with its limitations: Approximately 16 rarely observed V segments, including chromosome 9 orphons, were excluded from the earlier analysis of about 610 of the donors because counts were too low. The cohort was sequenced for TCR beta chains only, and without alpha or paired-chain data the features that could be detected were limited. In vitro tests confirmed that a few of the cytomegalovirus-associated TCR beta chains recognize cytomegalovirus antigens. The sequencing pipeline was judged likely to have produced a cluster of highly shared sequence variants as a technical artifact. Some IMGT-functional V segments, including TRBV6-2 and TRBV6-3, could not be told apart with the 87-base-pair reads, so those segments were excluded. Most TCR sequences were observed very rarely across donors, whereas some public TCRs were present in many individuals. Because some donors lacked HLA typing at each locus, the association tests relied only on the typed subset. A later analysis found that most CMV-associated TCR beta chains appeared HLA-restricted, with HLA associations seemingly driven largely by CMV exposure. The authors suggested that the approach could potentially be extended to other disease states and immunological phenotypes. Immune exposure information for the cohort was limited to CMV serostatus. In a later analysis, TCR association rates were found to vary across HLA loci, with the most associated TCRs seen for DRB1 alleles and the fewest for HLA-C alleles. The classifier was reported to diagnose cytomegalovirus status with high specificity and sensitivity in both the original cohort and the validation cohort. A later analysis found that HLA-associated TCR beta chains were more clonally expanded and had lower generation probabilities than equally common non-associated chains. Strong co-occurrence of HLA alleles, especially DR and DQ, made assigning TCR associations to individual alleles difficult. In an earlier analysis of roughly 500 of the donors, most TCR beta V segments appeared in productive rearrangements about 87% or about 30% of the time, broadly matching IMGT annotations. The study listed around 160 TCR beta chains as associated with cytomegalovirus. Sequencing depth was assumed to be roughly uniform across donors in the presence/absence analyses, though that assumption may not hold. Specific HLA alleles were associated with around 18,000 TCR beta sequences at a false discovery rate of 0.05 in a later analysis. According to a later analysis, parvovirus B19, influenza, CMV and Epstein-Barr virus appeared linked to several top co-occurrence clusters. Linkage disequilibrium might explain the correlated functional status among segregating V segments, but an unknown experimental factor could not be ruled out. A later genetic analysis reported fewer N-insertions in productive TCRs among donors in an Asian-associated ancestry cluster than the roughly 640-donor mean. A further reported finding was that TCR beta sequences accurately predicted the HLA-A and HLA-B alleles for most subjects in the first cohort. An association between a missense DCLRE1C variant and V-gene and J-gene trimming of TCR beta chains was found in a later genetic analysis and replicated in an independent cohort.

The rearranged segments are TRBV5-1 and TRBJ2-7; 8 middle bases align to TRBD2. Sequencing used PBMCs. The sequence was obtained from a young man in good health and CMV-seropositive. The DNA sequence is TGCGCCAGCAGCTTGGAGGCGGGGGGACACTACGAGCAGTACTTC. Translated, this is CASSLEAGGHYEQYF.